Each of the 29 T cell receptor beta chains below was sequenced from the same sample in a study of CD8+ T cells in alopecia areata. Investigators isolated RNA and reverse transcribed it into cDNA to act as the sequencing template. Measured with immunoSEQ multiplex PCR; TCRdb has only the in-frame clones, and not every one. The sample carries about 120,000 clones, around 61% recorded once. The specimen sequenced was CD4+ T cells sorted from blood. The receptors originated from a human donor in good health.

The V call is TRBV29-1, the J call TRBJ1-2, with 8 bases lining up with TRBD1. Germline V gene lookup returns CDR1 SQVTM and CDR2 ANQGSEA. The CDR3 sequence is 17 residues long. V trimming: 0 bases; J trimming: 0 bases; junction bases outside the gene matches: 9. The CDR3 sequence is CSVEDLGQGATNYGYTF. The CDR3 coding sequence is TGCAGCGTTGAAGATCTAGGGCAGGGGGCAACTAACTATGGCTACACCTTC. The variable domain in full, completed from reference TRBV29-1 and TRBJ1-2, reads SAVISQKPSRDICQRGTSLTIQCQVDSQVTMMFWYRQQPGQSLTLIATANQGSEATYESGFVIDKFPISRPNLTFSTLTVSNMSPEDSSIYLCSVEDLGQGATNYGYTFGSGTRLTVV.

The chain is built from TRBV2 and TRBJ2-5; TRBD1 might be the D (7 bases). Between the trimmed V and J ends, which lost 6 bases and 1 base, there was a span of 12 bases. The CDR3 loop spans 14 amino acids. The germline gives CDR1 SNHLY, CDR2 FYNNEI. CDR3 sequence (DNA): TGTGCCAGCAGCTACAGGGGAGGCCAAGAGACCCAGTACTTC. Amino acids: CASSYRGGQETQYF.

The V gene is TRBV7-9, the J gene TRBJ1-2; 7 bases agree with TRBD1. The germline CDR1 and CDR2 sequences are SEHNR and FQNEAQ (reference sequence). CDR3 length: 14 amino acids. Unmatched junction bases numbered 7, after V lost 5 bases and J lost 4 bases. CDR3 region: CASSIGTAGYGYTF. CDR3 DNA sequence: TGTGCCAGCAGCATCGGGACAGCGGGCTATGGCTACACCTTC. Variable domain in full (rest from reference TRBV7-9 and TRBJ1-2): DTGVSQNPRHKITKRGQNVTFRCDPISEHNRLYWYRQTLGQGPEFLTYFQNEAQLEKSRLLSDRFSAERPKGSFSTLEIQRTEQGDSAMYLCASSIGTAGYGYTFGSGTRLTVV.

DNA of the CDR3: TGCAGCGCCCGGGGACAGGAGAAAAACATTCAGTACTTC. Translated: CSARGQEKNIQYF. J is TRBJ2-4 and V is TRBV29-1; 8 bases align to TRBD1. The germline CDR1 and CDR2 sequences are SQVTM and ANQGSEA. CDR3 length: 13 amino acids. V dropped 7 bases and J dropped 4; count of bases not matched to a gene: 6.

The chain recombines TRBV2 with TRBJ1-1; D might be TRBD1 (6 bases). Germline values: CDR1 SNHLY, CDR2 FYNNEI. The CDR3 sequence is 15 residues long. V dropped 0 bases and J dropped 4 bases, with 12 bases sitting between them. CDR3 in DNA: TGTGCCAGCAGTGAAGCCAGGGGTGAGGGCACTGAAGCTTTCTTT. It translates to CASSEARGEGTEAFF.

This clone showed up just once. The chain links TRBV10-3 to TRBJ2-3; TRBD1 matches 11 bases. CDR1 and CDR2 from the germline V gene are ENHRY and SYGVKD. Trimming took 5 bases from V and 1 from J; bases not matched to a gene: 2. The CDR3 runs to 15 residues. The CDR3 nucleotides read TGTGCCATCAGTCCGGGACAGGGGGGCACAGATACGCAGTATTTT. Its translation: CAISPGQGGTDTQYF.

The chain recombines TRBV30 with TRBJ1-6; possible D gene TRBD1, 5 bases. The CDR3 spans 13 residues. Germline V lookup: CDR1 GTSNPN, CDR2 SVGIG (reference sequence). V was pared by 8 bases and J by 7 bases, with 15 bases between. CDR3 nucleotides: TGTGCCCGTGGGGAGGGGCGGAATTCACCCCTCCACTTT. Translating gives CARGEGRNSPLHF.

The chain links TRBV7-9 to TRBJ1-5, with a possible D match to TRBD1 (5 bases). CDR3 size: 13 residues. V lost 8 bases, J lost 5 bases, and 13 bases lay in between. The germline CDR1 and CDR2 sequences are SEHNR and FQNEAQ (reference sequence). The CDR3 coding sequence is TGTGCCAGCCCCAGGGAAGGAGATCAGCCCCAGCATTTT. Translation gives CASPREGDQPQHF.

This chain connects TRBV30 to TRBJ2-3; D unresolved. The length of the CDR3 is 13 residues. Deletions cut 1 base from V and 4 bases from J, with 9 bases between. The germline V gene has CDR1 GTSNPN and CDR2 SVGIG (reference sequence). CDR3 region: CAWSGGSPDTQYF. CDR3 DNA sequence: TGTGCCTGGAGTGGAGGCTCGCCAGATACGCAGTATTTT.

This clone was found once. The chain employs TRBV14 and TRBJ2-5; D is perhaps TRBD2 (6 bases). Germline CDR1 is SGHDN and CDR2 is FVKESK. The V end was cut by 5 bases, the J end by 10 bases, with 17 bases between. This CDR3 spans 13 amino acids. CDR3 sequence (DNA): TGTGCCAGCAGCTTCGACTCTCGGGGGATCCAGTACTTC. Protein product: CASSFDSRGIQYF.

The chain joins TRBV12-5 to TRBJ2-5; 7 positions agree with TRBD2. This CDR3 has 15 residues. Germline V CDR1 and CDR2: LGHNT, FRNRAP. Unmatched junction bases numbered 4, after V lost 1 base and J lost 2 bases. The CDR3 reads CASGLGAGAQETQYF. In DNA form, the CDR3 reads TGTGCTAGTGGTTTGGGCGCGGGAGCTCAAGAGACCCAGTACTTC.

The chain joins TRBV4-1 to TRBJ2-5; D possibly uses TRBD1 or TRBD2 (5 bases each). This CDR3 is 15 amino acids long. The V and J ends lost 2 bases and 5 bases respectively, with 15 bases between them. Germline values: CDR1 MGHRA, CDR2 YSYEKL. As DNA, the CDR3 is TGCGCCAGCAGCCAATCGGGATATTGGGGGGAGACCCAGTACTTC. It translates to CASSQSGYWGETQYF.

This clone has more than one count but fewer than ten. CDR3 residues: CASRQNVRSNEKLFF. As DNA, the CDR3 is TGTGCCAGCAGACAAAACGTTAGATCTAATGAAAAACTGTTTTTT. The chain has TRBV11-2 and TRBJ1-4; D unresolved. V lost 6 bases and J 3 bases, leaving 14 bases between the germline ends. The CDR3 runs 15 residues. Per germline, CDR1 SGHAT and CDR2 FQNNGV. Full variable domain (remainder filled in from reference TRBV11-2 and TRBJ1-4): EAGVAQSPRYKIIEKRQSVAFWCNPISGHATLYWYQQILGQGPKLLIQFQNNGVVDDSQLPKDRFSAERLKGVDSTLKIQPAKLEDSAVYLCASRQNVRSNEKLFFGSGTQLSVL.

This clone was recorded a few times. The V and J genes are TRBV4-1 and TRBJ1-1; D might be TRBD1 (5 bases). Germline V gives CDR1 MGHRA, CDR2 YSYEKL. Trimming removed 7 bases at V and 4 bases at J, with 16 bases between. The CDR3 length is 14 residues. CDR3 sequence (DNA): TGCGCCAGCACCGCAGAGGCAAGGGGCACTGAAGCTTTCTTT. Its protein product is CASTAEARGTEAFF.

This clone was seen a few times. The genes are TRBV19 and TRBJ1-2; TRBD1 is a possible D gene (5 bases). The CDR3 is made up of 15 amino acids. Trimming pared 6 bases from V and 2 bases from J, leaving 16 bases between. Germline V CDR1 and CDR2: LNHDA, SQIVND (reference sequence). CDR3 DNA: TGTGCCAGTAGCCTACGGGCAGGGAGGAACTATGGCTACACCTTC. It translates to CASSLRAGRNYGYTF.

CDR3 sequence (DNA): TGCAGCGGCGCTCGGGTAGGGGGGGCGTCTGAAGCTTTCTTT. Protein sequence: CSGARVGGASEAFF. The rearrangement joins TRBV29-1 to TRBJ1-1, with D possibly matching TRBD1 (6 bases). The ends were cut back, 7 bases at V and 6 bases at J, with 21 bases in the middle. CDR3 length: 14 amino acids. Looked up from germline, CDR1 is SQVTM and CDR2 is ANQGSEA.

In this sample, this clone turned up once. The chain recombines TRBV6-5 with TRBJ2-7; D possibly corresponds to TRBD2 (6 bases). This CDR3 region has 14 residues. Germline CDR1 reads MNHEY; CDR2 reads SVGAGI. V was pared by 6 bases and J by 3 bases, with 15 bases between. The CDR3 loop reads CASRLWTGLYEQYF. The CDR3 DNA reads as TGTGCCAGCAGATTATGGACGGGACTCTACGAGCAGTACTTC.

CDR3 in amino acids: CASSQLRGPTDTQYF. CDR3 coding DNA: TGCGCCAGCAGCCAATTGCGGGGCCCCACAGATACGCAGTATTTT. The gene calls are TRBV4-1 and TRBJ2-3; weak D call: TRBD2 (6 bases). The CDR3 totals 15 residues. Trimming removed 2 bases from V and 2 bases from J, with 11 bases in between. The germline V gene encodes CDR1 MGHRA and CDR2 YSYEKL.

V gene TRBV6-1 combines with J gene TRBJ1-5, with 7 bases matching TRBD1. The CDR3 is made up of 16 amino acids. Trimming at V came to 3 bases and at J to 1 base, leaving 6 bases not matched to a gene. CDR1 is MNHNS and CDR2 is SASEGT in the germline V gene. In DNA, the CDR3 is TGTGCCAGCAGTGAGACAGGGTCGGGCAGCAATCAGCCCCAGCATTTT. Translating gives CASSETGSGSNQPQHF.

CDR3 protein: CASSSRVGSQTYGYTF. The CDR3 DNA is TGTGCCAGCAGCTCACGGGTAGGGAGCCAAACCTATGGCTACACCTTC. V is TRBV7-9 and J is TRBJ1-2; D not certain. Per the germline V gene, CDR1 is SEHNR and CDR2 is FQNEAQ (reference sequence). CDR3 size: 16 residues. Trimming removed 4 bases at V and 4 bases at J, with 19 bases between.

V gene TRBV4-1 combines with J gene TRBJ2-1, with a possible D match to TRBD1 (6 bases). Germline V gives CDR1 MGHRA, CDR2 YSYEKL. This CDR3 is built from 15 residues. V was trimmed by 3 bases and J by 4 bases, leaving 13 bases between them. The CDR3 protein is CASSHPATGYNEQFF. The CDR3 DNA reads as TGCGCCAGCAGCCATCCCGCGACAGGATACAATGAGCAGTTCTTC.

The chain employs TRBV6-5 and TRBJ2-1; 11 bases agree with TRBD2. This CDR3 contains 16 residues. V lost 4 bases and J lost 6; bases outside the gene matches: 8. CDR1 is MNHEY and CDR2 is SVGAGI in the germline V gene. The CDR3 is CASSSRLAGGPNEQFF. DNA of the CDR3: TGTGCCAGCAGTTCCCGGCTAGCGGGGGGCCCCAATGAGCAGTTCTTC.

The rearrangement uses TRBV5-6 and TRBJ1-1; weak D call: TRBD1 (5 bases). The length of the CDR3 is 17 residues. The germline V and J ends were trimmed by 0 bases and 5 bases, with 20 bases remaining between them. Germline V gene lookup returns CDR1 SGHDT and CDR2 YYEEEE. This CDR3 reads CASSLALGLGLGTEAFF. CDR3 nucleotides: TGTGCCAGCAGCTTGGCGTTGGGACTCGGCTTGGGAACTGAAGCTTTCTTT.

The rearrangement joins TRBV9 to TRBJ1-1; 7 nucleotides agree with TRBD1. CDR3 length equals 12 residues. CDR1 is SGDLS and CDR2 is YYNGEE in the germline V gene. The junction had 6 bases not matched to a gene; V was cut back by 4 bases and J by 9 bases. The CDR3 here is CASSPRQGKAFF. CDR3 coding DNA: TGTGCCAGCAGCCCTAGACAGGGAAAAGCTTTCTTT.

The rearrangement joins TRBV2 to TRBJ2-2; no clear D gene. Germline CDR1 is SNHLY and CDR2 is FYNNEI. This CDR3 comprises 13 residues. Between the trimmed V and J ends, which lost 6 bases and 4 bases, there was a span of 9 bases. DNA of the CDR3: TGTGCCAGCAGATCGGTGGTCACCGGGGAGCTGTTTTTT. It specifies CASRSVVTGELFF.

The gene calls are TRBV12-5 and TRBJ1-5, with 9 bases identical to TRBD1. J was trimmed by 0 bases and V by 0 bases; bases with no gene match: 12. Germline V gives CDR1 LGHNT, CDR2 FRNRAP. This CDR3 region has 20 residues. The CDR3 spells CASGLVLDRGMANSNQPQHF. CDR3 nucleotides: TGTGCTAGTGGTTTGGTATTGGACAGGGGTATGGCGAATAGCAATCAGCCCCAGCATTTT.

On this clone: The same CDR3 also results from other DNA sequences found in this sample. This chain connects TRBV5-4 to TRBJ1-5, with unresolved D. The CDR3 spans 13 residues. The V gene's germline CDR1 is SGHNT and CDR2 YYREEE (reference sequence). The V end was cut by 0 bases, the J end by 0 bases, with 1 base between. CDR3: CASSLDSNQPQHF. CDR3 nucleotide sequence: TGTGCCAGCAGCTTGGATAGCAATCAGCCCCAGCATTTT.

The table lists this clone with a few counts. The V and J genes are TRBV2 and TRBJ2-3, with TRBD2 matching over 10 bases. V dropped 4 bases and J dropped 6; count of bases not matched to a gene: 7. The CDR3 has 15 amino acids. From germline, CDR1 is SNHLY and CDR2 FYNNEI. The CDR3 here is CASSGERGGIDTQYF. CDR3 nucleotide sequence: TGTGCCAGCAGTGGTGAGCGGGGGGGCATCGATACGCAGTATTTT. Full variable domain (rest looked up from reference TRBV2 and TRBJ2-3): EPEVTQTPSHQVTQMGQEVILRCVPISNHLYFYWYRQILGQKVEFLVSFYNNEISEKSEIFDDQFSVERPDGSNFTLKIRSTKLEDSAMYFCASSGERGGIDTQYFGPGTRLTVL.

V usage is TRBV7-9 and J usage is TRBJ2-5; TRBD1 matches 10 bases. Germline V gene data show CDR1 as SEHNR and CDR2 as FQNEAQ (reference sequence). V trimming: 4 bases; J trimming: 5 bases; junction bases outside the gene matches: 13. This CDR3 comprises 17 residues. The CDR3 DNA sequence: TGTGCCAGCAGCTCGCGGGACAGGGGCTTCCGATGGGAGACCCAGTACTTC. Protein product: CASSSRDRGFRWETQYF.